This is a list of T cell receptor beta chains from one sample in a study of blood T cell repertoires in COVID-19. The assay was immunoSEQ multiplex PCR, and TCRdb's table has in-frame clones only and misses some. The data hold over 250,000 clones, with approximately 88% observed a single time. Sequenced input: PBMCs or T cells enriched from blood (not recorded which). These receptors came from a woman aged 18-29 years who had recovered from COVID-19. The CDR3 runs from the conserved cysteine through the conserved F or W. Each record gives: CDR3 protein, CDR3 DNA, clone size, D gene, J gene, V gene. A D gene is named only where the DNA matches it firmly. Where a row states a size, it is once, few, many or the class of an expanded clone; other rows omit it.

CDR3 protein: CASFGTGKRNRAQHF
CDR3 DNA: TGTGCCAGCTTCGGGACAGGGAAAAGGAACCGGGCCCAGCATTTT
clone size: .
D gene: TRBD1
J gene: TRBJ1-5
V gene: TRBV28

CDR3 protein: CASSSGYGYTF
CDR3 DNA: TGTGCCAGCAGTTCCGGTTATGGCTACACCTTC
clone size: once
D gene: .
J gene: TRBJ1-2
V gene: TRBV28

CDR3 protein: CASSISWDRGGGANVLTF
CDR3 DNA: TGTGCCAGTAGTATAAGTTGGGACAGGGGTGGTGGGGCCAACGTCCTGACTTTC
clone size: .
D gene: TRBD1
J gene: TRBJ2-6
V gene: TRBV19

CDR3 protein: CESRLRRRIKLFF
CDR3 DNA: TGTGAAAGTCGTTTACGTAGGCGGATAAAACTGTTTTTT
clone size: .
D gene: .
J gene: TRBJ1-4
V gene: TRBV19

CDR3 protein: CASSGEALMGVSYEQYF
CDR3 DNA: TGTGCCAGCAGCGGGGAGGCCCTCATGGGAGTCTCCTACGAGCAGTACTTC
clone size: .
D gene: .
J gene: TRBJ2-7
V gene: TRBV9

CDR3 protein: CASSPRRGSYNSPLHF
CDR3 DNA: TGTGCCAGCAGCCCGCGCCGGGGCTCCTATAATTCACCCCTCCACTTT
clone size: .
D gene: .
J gene: TRBJ1-6
V gene: TRBV9

CDR3 protein: CASSFLSRTSGPHYNEQFF
CDR3 DNA: TGTGCCAGCAGTTTCTTATCTCGTACTAGCGGCCCTCACTACAATGAGCAGTTCTTC
clone size: .
D gene: TRBD2
J gene: TRBJ2-1
V gene: TRBV27

CDR3 protein: CSGAVTYEQYF
CDR3 DNA: TGCAGCGGAGCGGTAACCTACGAGCAGTACTTC
clone size: .
D gene: .
J gene: TRBJ2-7
V gene: TRBV20-1

CDR3 protein: CASSLLVRAYSNQPQHF
CDR3 DNA: TGTGCCAGCAGTTTATTAGTCAGGGCTTATAGCAATCAGCCCCAGCATTTT
clone size: .
D gene: .
J gene: TRBJ1-5
V gene: TRBV28

CDR3 protein: CASSYDSGVYNEQFF
CDR3 DNA: TGTGCCAGCAGTTACGACAGCGGGGTGTACAATGAGCAGTTCTTC
clone size: .
D gene: TRBD2
J gene: TRBJ2-1
V gene: TRBV6-5

CDR3 protein: CATSAGAGEQYF
CDR3 DNA: TGTGCCACCAGCGCGGGGGCTGGCGAGCAGTACTTC
clone size: .
D gene: .
J gene: TRBJ2-7
V gene: TRBV15

CDR3 protein: CASSTRGMNTEAFF
CDR3 DNA: TGTGCCAGCAGTACCAGAGGTATGAACACTGAAGCTTTCTTT
clone size: .
D gene: .
J gene: TRBJ1-1
V gene: TRBV28

CDR3 protein: CASSQGPDRNTEAFF
CDR3 DNA: TGCGCCAGCAGCCAAGGCCCTGACAGGAACACTGAAGCTTTCTTT
clone size: .
D gene: .
J gene: TRBJ1-1
V gene: TRBV4-3

CDR3 protein: CASSRPSGANVLTF
CDR3 DNA: TGTGCCAGCAGCCGGCCCTCTGGGGCCAACGTCCTGACTTTC
clone size: .
D gene: .
J gene: TRBJ2-6
V gene: TRBV6-2/TRBV6-3

CDR3 protein: CASSDLRGAQGTEAFF
CDR3 DNA: TGTGCCAGCAGTGATCTAAGGGGCGCGCAGGGTACTGAAGCTTTCTTT
clone size: .
D gene: .
J gene: TRBJ1-1
V gene: TRBV2

CDR3 protein: CASSQDVGTGGREKLFF
CDR3 DNA: TGCGCCAGCAGCCAAGATGTTGGGACAGGGGGCAGGGAAAAACTGTTTTTT
clone size: .
D gene: TRBD1
J gene: TRBJ1-4
V gene: TRBV4-3

CDR3 protein: CASSLSGTGGRFAYGYTF
CDR3 DNA: TGTGCCAGCTCACTTTCCGGGACAGGGGGCAGGTTCGCCTATGGCTACACCTTC
clone size: .
D gene: TRBD1
J gene: TRBJ1-2
V gene: TRBV18

CDR3 protein: CASSLIGVTGELFF
CDR3 DNA: TGTGCCAGCAGCTTAATAGGAGTGACCGGGGAGCTGTTTTTT
clone size: .
D gene: .
J gene: TRBJ2-2
V gene: TRBV7-3

CDR3 protein: CASSPSGQGRNQPQHF
CDR3 DNA: TGTGCCAGCTCACCTTCGGGACAGGGACGCAATCAGCCCCAGCATTTT
clone size: .
D gene: TRBD1
J gene: TRBJ1-5
V gene: TRBV18

CDR3 protein: CSASSGTNTYEQYF
CDR3 DNA: TGCAGTGCTAGTTCCGGGACAAATACCTACGAGCAGTACTTC
clone size: .
D gene: .
J gene: TRBJ2-7
V gene: TRBV20-1

CDR3 protein: CASSPKPVVGRGNNEQFF
CDR3 DNA: TGCGCCAGCAGCCCTAAACCGGTTGTCGGGCGGGGGAACAATGAGCAGTTCTTC
clone size: .
D gene: TRBD2
J gene: TRBJ2-1
V gene: TRBV4-3